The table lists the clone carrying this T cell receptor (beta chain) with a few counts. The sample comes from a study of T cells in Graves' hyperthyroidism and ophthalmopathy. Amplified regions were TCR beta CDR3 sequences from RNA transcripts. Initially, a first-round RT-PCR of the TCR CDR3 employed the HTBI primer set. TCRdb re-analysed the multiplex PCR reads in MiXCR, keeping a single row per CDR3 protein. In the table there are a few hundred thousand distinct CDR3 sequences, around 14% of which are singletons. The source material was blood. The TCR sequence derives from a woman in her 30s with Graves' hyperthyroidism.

CDR3 coding DNA: TGTGCCAGTAGTAGGACAGCAATCTATGGCTACACCTTC. As protein: CASSRTAIYGYTF. V gene TRBV19 combines with J gene TRBJ1-2, with D perhaps matching TRBD1 (6 bases). Germline lookup yields CDR1 LNHDA and CDR2 SQIVND (reference sequence). The V and J ends lost 4 bases and 4 bases respectively, with 10 bases between them. This CDR3 is built from 13 residues.